This TCR beta chain comes out of a study of molecular identifiers for immune sequencing clone quantification. This CDR3 is 15 amino acids long. V lost 6 bases to trimming and J lost 2 bases, with 18 bases between them. Germline lookup yields CDR1 SQVTM and CDR2 ANQGSEA. TCRdb passed the PCR reads through MiXCR, listing each CDR3 protein once. The sample records hundreds of thousands of distinct CDR3 sequences, over 20% being singletons. This clonotype appeared many times. Sequenced sample: naive CD8+ T cells from blood, with Jurkat cell RNA spiked in. Subset indicated: FACS-sorted CD8+CD4-CCR7+CD45RA+ naive T cells. The chain is built from TRBV29-1 and TRBJ2-3; D may be TRBD2 (6 bases). The source is a human donor in good health. Some libraries in this study had Jurkat cell RNA spiked in. The CDR3 nucleotides read TGCAGCGTGGCCGGAGGGACGACCCCCACAGATACGCAGTATTTT. It encodes CSVAGGTTPTDTQYF.